The clone carrying this T cell receptor (beta chain) was detected a few times. Source study methods: ImmunoSEQ output held junction-only sequences without quality scores, so filtering differed. Repertoires were generated with immunoSEQ multiplex PCR, while TCRdb's copy carries only in-frame clones and drops some. V, J and clone size were drawn from that table, and D and trimming were deduced from the DNA. The sample carries roughly 490,000 clones, less than 80% recorded once. The germline V gene encodes CDR1 MNHEY and CDR2 SMNVEV (reference sequence). The V end lost 5 bases, the J end lost 7 bases, and 17 bases lay between the germline ends. The CDR3 loop spans 15 amino acids. This sample is drawn from a study of shared clonotypes between healthy human individuals. All the donors were Caucasian adults who lived in Nashville, Tennessee. Extraction of genomic DNA in unsorted samples used roughly 100 million PBMCs.

The sequenced material came from PBMCs. This sequence was found in a woman aged 40 to 49 in good health. Some clones in this sample may be carry-over from other donors' samples. The chain combines TRBV27 with TRBJ1-4; the D gene is possibly TRBD1 (5 bases). CDR3 in amino acids: CASSPLPGPSEKLFF. In DNA form, the CDR3 reads TGTGCCAGCAGTCCGTTACCGGGGCCGAGTGAAAAACTGTTTTTT.